One sample yielded the 21 T cell receptor beta chains listed below, sequenced in a study of cytomegalovirus exposure and HLA in healthy donors. PCR involved 60 Vbeta and 13 Jbeta primers. Using immunoSEQ multiplex PCR, the repertoire was profiled, and TCRdb retains in-frame clones only, with some absent. The table lists 110,000 or so clones, roughly 77% of them singletons. Specimen: PBMCs. The receptors shown here come from a man aged 50-59 years in good health and CMV-seropositive.

A remark on this clone: Different DNA sequences within this sample yield the same CDR3. The chain employs TRBV19 and TRBJ1-1, with TRBD1 matching 7 bases. CDR1 is LNHDA and CDR2 is SQIVND in the germline V gene (reference sequence). With V trimmed by 6 bases and J by 0 bases, 4 bases remained unmatched. The CDR3 runs 14 residues. CDR3 region: CASSMDRLNTEAFF. The CDR3 DNA reads as TGTGCCAGTAGCATGGACAGGCTGAACACTGAAGCTTTCTTT.

V is TRBV2 and J is TRBJ2-5; 13 bases map to TRBD2. Germline CDR1 and CDR2: SNHLY and FYNNEI. This CDR3 region has 15 residues. Trimming took 6 bases from V and 4 from J; bases not matched to a gene: 5. For the CDR3, the DNA is TGTGCCAGCAGGTCCGGGACTAGCGGGATAGAGACCCAGTACTTC. Its protein product is CASRSGTSGIETQYF.

The V gene is TRBV30, the J gene TRBJ1-2; 10 positions agree with TRBD1. V trimming: 0 bases; J trimming: 13 bases; junction bases outside the gene matches: 14. Germline CDR1 is GTSNPN and CDR2 is SVGIG (reference sequence). CDR3 size: 15 residues. The CDR3 DNA follows: TGTGCCTGGAGTGTCACGGGACAGGGGCCTTATTTTACCACCTTC. Translated: CAWSVTGQGPYFTTF.

The genes are TRBV2 and TRBJ2-2; 8 nucleotides agree with TRBD1. The CDR3 covers 13 residues. The ends lost 8 bases at V and 10 bases at J; junction bases unmatched: 9. Per germline, CDR1 SNHLY and CDR2 FYNNEI. The CDR3 DNA reads as TGTGCCAGCCTGGACAGGGAGTATGCGGAGCTGTTTTTT. It translates to CASLDREYAELFF.

This chain joins TRBV4-3 and TRBJ2-7, with 7 bases matching TRBD1. This CDR3 has 16 residues. The V gene's germline CDR1 is LGHNA and CDR2 YSLEER. Trimming cost V 0 bases and J 2 bases; bases outside gene matches: 7. The CDR3: CASSQDLADRAYEQYF. CDR3 bases: TGCGCCAGCAGCCAAGATTTAGCAGACAGGGCCTACGAGCAGTACTTC.

The chain is built from TRBV5-1 and TRBJ2-1; 9 bases are a match to TRBD1. The CDR3 has 15 amino acids. The V gene end was trimmed by 4 bases and the J gene end by 6 bases; junction bases not matched to a gene: 8. The germline gives CDR1 SGHRS, CDR2 YFSETQ. CDR3 in DNA: TGCGCCAGCAGCGCCGGGACAGGGCGTTTCAATGAGCAGTTCTTC. This sequence encodes CASSAGTGRFNEQFF.

The chain links TRBV6-6 to TRBJ2-5; D is possibly TRBD1 (7 bases). Matching the DNA end better, TRBJ2-7 makes the J call doubtful. Germline V lookup: CDR1 MNHNY, CDR2 SVGAGI (reference sequence). This CDR3 has 16 residues. The CDR3 sequence: CASSYSPAGGSYEQYF. Written as DNA, the CDR3 is TGTGCCAGCAGCTATAGCCCGGCAGGGGGGTCCTACGAGCAGTACTTC.

V and J are TRBV19 and TRBJ2-3; D not certain. Trimming took 4 bases from V and 4 from J, leaving 6 bases between them. Germline V gives CDR1 LNHDA, CDR2 SQIVND (reference sequence). The length of the CDR3 is 12 residues. The CDR3 region is CASSNWPDTQYF. The CDR3 DNA follows: TGTGCCAGTAGTAATTGGCCAGATACGCAGTATTTT.

The genes are TRBV4-1 and TRBJ2-5; 12 bases are a match to TRBD2. The CDR3 has 18 residues. The trim removed 0 bases at V and 0 bases at J, leaving 5 bases unmatched. Germline V gives CDR1 MGHRA, CDR2 YSYEKL. The chain's CDR3 is CASSQEHGLAGYQETQYF. CDR3 DNA: TGCGCCAGCAGCCAAGAACACGGACTAGCGGGGTACCAAGAGACCCAGTACTTC.

The chain joins TRBV6-6 to TRBJ2-3; 8 bases map to TRBD1. The ends lost 7 bases at V and 2 bases at J; junction bases unmatched: 8. The CDR3 consists of 15 residues. Germline lookup yields CDR1 MNHNY and CDR2 SVGAGI (reference sequence). The CDR3 DNA reads TGTGCCAGCACCGAGGGGACAGGCCTCACAGATACGCAGTATTTT. Its protein is CASTEGTGLTDTQYF.

The rearrangement joins TRBV19 to TRBJ1-1; D gene ambiguous. The length of the CDR3 is 12 residues. V dropped 0 bases and J dropped 7 bases, with 6 bases sitting between them. CDR1 is LNHDA, CDR2 SQIVND, per germline (reference sequence). The CDR3, as DNA: TGTGCCAGTAGTATAGAGGGCAGTGAAGCTTTCTTT. Residues: CASSIEGSEAFF.

A few counts support this clone. The chain carries TRBV5-1 and TRBJ2-1; the D gene is possibly TRBD2 (6 bases). The V end was cut by 7 bases, the J end by 10 bases, with 21 bases between. The CDR3 covers 14 residues. Germline CDR1 and CDR2: SGHRS and YFSETQ. CDR3 protein: CASSLAPPVTEQFF. The CDR3 DNA sequence: TGCGCCAGCTCACTAGCACCACCCGTGACCGAGCAGTTCTTC. Filled out from reference TRBV5-1 and TRBJ2-1, the complete variable domain reads KAGVTQTPRYLIKTRGQQVTLSCSPISGHRSVSWYQQTPGQGLQFLFEYFSETQRNKGNFPGRFSGRQFSNSRSEMNVSTLELGDSALYLCASSLAPPVTEQFFGPGTRLTVL.

The chain combines TRBV5-1 with TRBJ2-5, with unresolved D. The V end was cut by 3 bases, the J end by 11 bases, with 17 bases between. This CDR3 is built from 13 residues. The germline CDR1 and CDR2 sequences are SGHRS and YFSETQ. The CDR3 sequence is CASSSDGSYGQYF. CDR3 bases: TGCGCCAGCAGCTCCGACGGTTCCTACGGGCAGTACTTC.

The chain carries TRBV25-1 and TRBJ2-1; no clear D gene. CDR3 length: 11 amino acids. Trimming stripped 5 bases from V and 7 bases from J, with 6 bases between. Germline V lookup: CDR1 MGHDK, CDR2 SYGVNS. Here the CDR3 reads CASSYFNEQFF. The CDR3 nucleotides are TGTGCCAGCAGTTATTTTAATGAGCAGTTCTTC. Based on the CDR3 plus reference TRBV25-1 and TRBJ2-1, the full variable domain is EADIYQTPRYLVIGTGKKITLECSQTMGHDKMYWYQQDPGMELHLIHYSYGVNSTEKGDLSSESTVSRIRTEHFPLTLESARPSHTSQYLCASSYFNEQFFGPGTRLTVL.

The J gene is TRBJ2-7, the V gene TRBV5-1, with 11 bases matching TRBD1. The V gene end was trimmed by 0 bases and the J gene end by 8 bases; junction bases not matched to a gene: 7. Germline loops: CDR1 SGHRS, CDR2 YFSETQ. This CDR3 comprises 15 residues. In DNA, the CDR3 is TGCGCCAGCAGCTTGGCCGGGACAGGGGGACCGAAGCAGTACTTC. Translated, it gives CASSLAGTGGPKQYF.

The chain couples TRBV2 to TRBJ1-2; D unclear. V dropped 2 bases and J dropped 3 bases, with 7 bases sitting between them. CDR1 and CDR2 (germline): SNHLY, FYNNEI. The CDR3 extends over 13 amino acids. CDR3 sequence: CASSEQVHYGYTF. CDR3 nucleotides: TGTGCCAGCAGTGAACAGGTTCACTATGGCTACACCTTC.

The genes are TRBV5-1 and TRBJ2-7; 9 positions agree with TRBD2. Germline V CDR1 and CDR2: SGHRS, YFSETQ. V lost 0 bases, J lost 5 bases, and 3 bases stayed unmatched. The length of the CDR3 is 14 residues. CDR3 nucleotides: TGCGCCAGCAGCTTGGGGCGGGGGGGTAACGAGCAGTACTTC. Translating gives CASSLGRGGNEQYF.

V and J are TRBV27 and TRBJ2-3; TRBD1 matches at 9 bases. CDR3 length: 15 residues. Germline-derived CDR1 and CDR2 are MNHEY and SMNVEV (reference sequence). The V gene end was trimmed by 3 bases and the J gene end by 5 bases; junction bases not matched to a gene: 6. The CDR3 is CASSFNRGLGDTQYF. CDR3 nucleotides: TGTGCCAGCAGTTTCAACAGGGGGCTTGGAGATACGCAGTATTTT.

The chain couples TRBV6-1 to TRBJ2-5; 9 nucleotides line up with TRBD2. The CDR3 sequence is 17 residues long. CDR1 and CDR2 from the germline V gene are MNHNS and SASEGT. With V trimmed by 1 base and J by 3 bases, 9 bases remained unmatched. The CDR3 DNA reads as TGTGCCAGCAGTGAAGGGGCTAGCGGGGTACCTAAAGAGACCCAGTACTTC. Translating it yields CASSEGASGVPKETQYF.

This rearrangement joins TRBV5-1 to TRBJ2-1; 10 bases line up with TRBD1. Germline assignment: CDR1 SGHRS and CDR2 YFSETQ. The V and J ends lost 4 bases and 4 bases, in that order; junction bases with no gene match: 8. The CDR3 length is 16 residues. CDR3 in DNA: TGCGCCAGCAGCCTCCCGACAGGGGGCGGATACAATGAGCAGTTCTTC. Translated: CASSLPTGGGYNEQFF. Filled out from reference TRBV5-1 and TRBJ2-1, the complete variable domain reads KAGVTQTPRYLIKTRGQQVTLSCSPISGHRSVSWYQQTPGQGLQFLFEYFSETQRNKGNFPGRFSGRQFSNSRSEMNVSTLELGDSALYLCASSLPTGGGYNEQFFGPGTRLTVL.

The gene calls are TRBV6-1 and TRBJ2-7, with a possible D match to TRBD2 (7 bases). Germline V CDR1 and CDR2: MNHNS, SASEGT. V lost 4 bases and J 0 bases, leaving 19 bases between the germline ends. This CDR3 region has 17 residues. DNA of the CDR3: TGTGCCAGCAGTGGACCGGGGGGCCCCGGGTCCTCCTACGAGCAGTACTTC. Its translation: CASSGPGGPGSSYEQYF.